Listed below are T cell receptor beta chains from one sample, sequenced in a study of T-cell memory formation after mild COVID-19. From the 5' RACE reads, TCRdb called clonotypes with MiXCR, one entry per CDR3 protein. Counted here are some 300,000 distinct CDR3 sequences, 15% to 20% occurring once; the ten biggest clones make up over 20%. Input material: PBMCs or a T cell subset sorted from them (not recorded which). These receptor sequences come from a man younger than 30 who had mild COVID-19 (a few samples of this study predate the infection). Cell type and time point are not known. Each CDR3 is given with its conserved first and last residue. The D gene is left open where the match is weak. Size tells how often a clone was seen (once, few, many) or the class of an expanded clone, and some rows leave it out.

TRBD2	TRBV14	.	TRBJ2-1	CASSQDTLAGGNEQFF	TGTGCCAGCAGCCAAGATACCCTAGCGGGGGGGAATGAGCAGTTCTTC
.	TRBV7-2	.	TRBJ2-6	CASSPRVAGANVLTF	TGTGCCAGCAGCCCCAGGGTTGCAGGGGCCAACGTCCTGACTTTC
.	TRBV6-5	few	TRBJ1-6	CASSYSRNSPLHF	TGTGCCAGCAGTTACTCGCGTAATTCACCCCTCCACTTT
TRBD1	TRBV5-1	few	TRBJ1-2	CASSLVGQVRGYTF	TGCGCCAGCAGCTTGGTGGGACAGGTGCGAGGCTACACCTTC
.	TRBV27	few	TRBJ2-2	CASLGLVTGELFF	TGTGCCAGTTTAGGGTTGGTCACCGGGGAGCTGTTTTTT
.	TRBV5-4	.	TRBJ2-2	CASKLGGSWNGELFF	TGTGCCAGCAAGTTAGGCGGGTCCTGGAACGGGGAGCTGTTTTTT
.	TRBV28	few	TRBJ1-6	CASSSWKRGRHNSPLHF	TGTGCCAGCAGTTCTTGGAAGCGGGGGCGACATAATTCACCCCTCCACTTT
.	TRBV7-2	few	TRBJ2-1	CASTQLGAGVYNEQFF	TGTGCCAGCACCCAACTCGGGGCAGGAGTATACAATGAGCAGTTCTTC
TRBD1	TRBV29-1	many	TRBJ2-5	CSVEGQGAQETQYF	TGCAGCGTTGAAGGACAGGGGGCCCAAGAGACCCAGTACTTC
.	TRBV7-2	few	TRBJ2-2	CASSSRQGGTGELFF	TGTGCCAGCAGCTCCAGACAGGGAGGCACCGGGGAGCTGTTTTTT
.	TRBV6-1	.	TRBJ1-1	CASILLAQNTEAFF	TGTGCCAGCATTCTACTCGCCCAGAACACTGAAGCTTTCTTT
.	TRBV5-5	few	TRBJ1-2	CASSLSASYTF	TGTGCCAGCAGCTTATCGGCGAGCTACACCTTC
.	TRBV20-1	.	TRBJ2-4	CSASSGRKNIQYF	TGCAGTGCTAGCAGTGGGAGAAAAAACATTCAGTACTTC
.	TRBV6-2/TRBV6-3	.	TRBJ2-7	CASSYSGRSPHEQYF	TGTGCCAGCAGTTACTCTGGACGGAGCCCCCACGAGCAGTACTTC
.	TRBV18	.	TRBJ2-3	CASSPPAPSDTQYF	TGTGCCAGCTCACCACCGGCACCTTCAGATACGCAGTATTTT
TRBD2	TRBV12-3/TRBV12-4	many	TRBJ2-3	CASRLAGSTDTQYF	TGTGCCAGCAGGTTAGCGGGGAGCACAGATACGCAGTATTTT